This TCR beta chain is drawn from a study of beta chain features in type 1 diabetes. Study conclusions and caveats: Comparison showed that naive, central memory and Treg TCRB repertoires appeared more similar among patients than among healthy donors. People with Type 1 diabetes carried modestly yet significantly shorter TCRB CDR3s in all four CD4+ subsets.

This clone was seen repeatedly, ten times or more. Antigen unknown. Other DNA sequences in the same sample also yield this CDR3. cDNA synthesis used the whole RNA isolate, giving expressed TCRB sequences. Profiled with immunoSEQ multiplex PCR; TCRdb holds only in-frame clones, not every one. Of nearly 350,000 clones in the sample, under 8.5% were seen once. The sample was central memory CD4+ T cells from blood. The source is a woman younger than 30 in good health.

In nucleotides, the CDR3 is TGTGCCAGCAGCTTGTCTAAAGATACGCAGTATTTT. It yields the protein CASSLSKDTQYF. The chain couples TRBV7-9 to TRBJ2-3, with D unclear. Deletions cut 3 bases from V and 5 bases from J, with 6 bases between. Germline values: CDR1 SEHNR, CDR2 FQNEAQ (reference sequence). The CDR3 covers 12 residues.